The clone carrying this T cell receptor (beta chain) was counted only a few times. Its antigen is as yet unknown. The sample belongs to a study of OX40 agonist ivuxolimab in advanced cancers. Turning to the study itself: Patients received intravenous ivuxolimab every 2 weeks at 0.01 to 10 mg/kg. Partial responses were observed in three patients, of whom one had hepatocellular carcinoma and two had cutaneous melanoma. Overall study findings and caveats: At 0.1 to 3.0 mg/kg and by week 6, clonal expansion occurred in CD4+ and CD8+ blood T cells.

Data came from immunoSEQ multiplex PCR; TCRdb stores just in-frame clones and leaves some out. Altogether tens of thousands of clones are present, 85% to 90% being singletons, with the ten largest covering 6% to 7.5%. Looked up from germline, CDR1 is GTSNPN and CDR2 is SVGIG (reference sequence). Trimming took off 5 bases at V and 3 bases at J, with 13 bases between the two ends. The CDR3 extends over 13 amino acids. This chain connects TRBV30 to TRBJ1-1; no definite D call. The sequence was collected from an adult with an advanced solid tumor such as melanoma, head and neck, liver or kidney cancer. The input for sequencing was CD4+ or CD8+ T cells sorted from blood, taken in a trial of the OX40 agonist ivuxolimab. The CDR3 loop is CAWAPDTHTEAFF. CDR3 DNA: TGTGCCTGGGCGCCAGACACCCACACTGAAGCTTTCTTT.